This T cell receptor beta chain was sequenced for a study of blood T cell repertoires in COVID-19. Background on the study: The samples span acute and convalescent COVID-19 from the United States, Italy and Spain. In each case, the material was cDNA or gDNA derived from T cells, B-cell-depleted T cells, or PBMCs.

The CDR3 totals 15 residues. Germline V gene sequence: CDR1 MNHEY, CDR2 SVGEGT. After removal of 5 bases from V and 5 bases from J, the junction contained 11 bases not matched to a gene. Produced via immunoSEQ multiplex PCR; TCRdb's table is partial and in-frame only. This sample has roughly 200,000 clones, with more than 85% found just once. This TCR came from a woman aged 50 to 60 with COVID-19, enrolled during active disease. The rearrangement uses TRBV6-2 or TRBV6-3 and TRBJ1-2; 7 nucleotides line up with TRBD1. Material: peripheral blood. CDR3 DNA: TGTGCCAGCAGTAAGAGGACAGGCGGGGTTTATGGCTACACCTTC. Translating it yields CASSKRTGGVYGYTF.